These 32 T cell receptor beta chains were all obtained from the same sample, sequenced in a study of blood T cell repertoires in COVID-19. Generated by immunoSEQ multiplex PCR, the TCRdb table keeps only in-frame clones and is missing some. This sample has 60,000 or so clones, with roughly 85% found just once. Input material: peripheral blood. The origin of the receptors is a human donor in a cohort sampled during active COVID-19.

The V and J genes are TRBV3-1 (or the pseudogene TRBV3-2) and TRBJ2-3, with 13 positions matching TRBD2. Germline V gives CDR1 LGHDT, CDR2 YNNKEL (reference sequence). The CDR3 has 19 residues. The J segment lost 0 bases and the V segment lost 3 bases, leaving 9 bases of the junction unmatched. In DNA, the CDR3 is TGTGCCAGCAGCCACATCGGACTAGCGGGGGCAAAAAGCACAGATACGCAGTATTTT. This sequence encodes CASSHIGLAGAKSTDTQYF.

This chain connects TRBV27 to TRBJ1-3; D is perhaps TRBD1 (6 bases). Germline loops: CDR1 MNHEY, CDR2 SMNVEV (reference sequence). Trimming shortened V by 6 bases and J by 0 bases, and 15 bases separated the two germline ends. CDR3 length: 16 residues. The CDR3 nucleotides are TGTGCCAGCAGCCAGGGGACACTTGACTCTGGAAACACCATATATTTT. This sequence encodes CASSQGTLDSGNTIYF.

This clone was recorded only once. Distinct nucleotide sequences in the sample also encode this CDR3. V is TRBV30 and J is TRBJ2-2, with 7 bases lining up with TRBD1. CDR3 length: 15 amino acids. Germline V gene data show CDR1 as GTSNPN and CDR2 as SVGIG (reference sequence). J was trimmed by 4 bases and V by 2 bases; bases with no gene match: 7. The CDR3 here is CAWSPQGQVTGELFF. For the CDR3, the DNA is TGTGCCTGGAGTCCACAAGGACAGGTCACCGGGGAGCTGTTTTTT. The full variable domain, in which reference TRBV30 and TRBJ2-2 provide the parts outside the CDR3, is SQTIHQWPATLVQPVGSPLSLECTVEGTSNPNLYWYRQAAGRGLQLLFYSVGIGQISSEVPQNLSASRPQDRQFILSSKKLLLSDSGFYLCAWSPQGQVTGELFFGEGSRLTVL.

This sequence joins TRBV21-1 and TRBJ2-7; the table gives TRBD2 as D, unverified against the DNA. TRBV21-1 is classified as a pseudogene. This CDR3 region has 16 residues. Here the CDR3 DNA reads TGTGCCAGCAGCAAAGTTGCTAGCGGGGGGGCTGACGAGCAGTACTTC. This gives the protein CASSKVASGGADEQYF.

This clone was seen a few times. The rearrangement links TRBV11-2 to TRBJ2-7, with 9 bases that match TRBD1. The J segment lost 3 bases and the V segment lost 8 bases, leaving 2 bases of the junction unmatched. Germline CDR1 is SGHAT and CDR2 is FQNNGV. The CDR3 is 12 residues long. The CDR3 loop is CASLGQGYEQYF. For the CDR3, the DNA is TGTGCCAGCCTGGGACAGGGCTACGAGCAGTACTTC.

This CDR3 reads CASRADSFNYGYTF. The CDR3 DNA reads as TGTGCCAGCAGAGCAGACTCCTTTAACTATGGCTACACCTTC. The chain uses TRBV2 and TRBJ1-2; D unresolved. Germline V gene data show CDR1 as SNHLY and CDR2 as FYNNEI. The CDR3 spans 14 residues. Deletions cut 6 bases from V and 1 base from J, with 12 bases between.

This chain uses TRBV11-2 with TRBJ1-2; 9 bases fit TRBD1. Trimming removed 2 bases from V and 3 bases from J; junction bases left unmatched: 4. Germline CDR1 reads SGHAT; CDR2 reads FQNNGV. This CDR3 contains 15 residues. This CDR3 is CASSLTDRGYYGYTF. The CDR3 DNA sequence: TGTGCCAGCAGCTTAACCGACAGGGGGTACTATGGCTACACCTTC.

V is TRBV27 and J is TRBJ2-3; D is undetermined. This CDR3 has 15 residues. V dropped 5 bases and J dropped 3 bases, with 15 bases sitting between them. The germline V gene has CDR1 MNHEY and CDR2 SMNVEV (reference sequence). This CDR3 reads CASSLFTTGTDTQYF. CDR3 in DNA: TGTGCCAGCAGTCTGTTTACGACTGGGACAGATACGCAGTATTTT.

J is TRBJ1-2 and V is TRBV7-6; TRBD1 might be the D (6 bases). In germline, CDR1 is SGHVS, CDR2 FNYEAQ. Trimming removed 1 base from V and 4 bases from J, with 10 bases in between. The CDR3 runs to 14 residues. The CDR3 DNA is TGTGCCAGCAGCTTAGAACAGGGTTCCTATGGCTACACCTTC. Protein: CASSLEQGSYGYTF.

V gene TRBV7-8 combines with J gene TRBJ2-1; 9 bases are a match to TRBD2. CDR1 is SGHVS, CDR2 FQNEAQ, per germline. The CDR3 has 16 amino acids. The trim removed 3 bases at V and 1 base at J, leaving 4 bases unmatched. The CDR3 is CASSFLAGLSYNEQFF. The CDR3, as DNA: TGTGCCAGCAGCTTTCTAGCGGGGCTTTCCTACAATGAGCAGTTCTTC.

DNA of the CDR3: TGTGCCAGCAGCGGAGGCGGGGGGCTAGAGACCCAGTACTTC. It encodes CASSGGGGLETQYF. The chain couples TRBV6-5 to TRBJ2-5; 8 bases are a match to TRBD2. The ends lost 6 bases at V and 4 bases at J; junction bases unmatched: 7. Germline values: CDR1 MNHEY, CDR2 SVGAGI. The CDR3 consists of 14 residues.

This chain joins TRBV29-1 and TRBJ2-7; the D gene is possibly TRBD2 (7 bases). This CDR3 has 14 residues. CDR1 SQVTM and CDR2 ANQGSEA come from the germline V gene. Trimming pared 6 bases from V and 2 bases from J, leaving 17 bases between. CDR3 bases: TGCAGCGTCCGAGGAGGGGGGGCTACCTACGAGCAGTACTTC. Translating it yields CSVRGGGATYEQYF.

V is TRBV3-1 (or the pseudogene TRBV3-2) and J is TRBJ2-5; D is possibly TRBD2 (5 bases). V lost 4 bases to trimming and J lost 4 bases, with 16 bases between them. This CDR3 has 15 amino acids. Germline CDR1 LGHDT, CDR2 YNNKEL (reference sequence). This CDR3 reads CASSRPGLVGETQYF. The CDR3 DNA is TGTGCCAGCAGCCGACCTGGACTGGTGGGAGAGACCCAGTACTTC.

The V gene is TRBV21-1, the J gene TRBJ2-7; the DNA was not used to check the table's D call, TRBD1. TRBV21-1 is a pseudogene. The CDR3 is made up of 12 amino acids. The CDR3 sequence is CASGPGLYEQYF. The CDR3 nucleotides read TGTGCCAGCGGCCCAGGATTATACGAGCAGTACTTC.

This chain links TRBV5-1 with TRBJ2-1; TRBD2 matches 12 bases. Losses at the gene ends were 4 bases for V and 2 bases for J; bases not matched to a gene: 10. Germline CDR1 reads SGHRS; CDR2 reads YFSETQ. The CDR3 covers 18 residues. CDR3 in DNA: TGCGCCAGCAGCCAAACTAGCGGGGGGAACCAGGCCTACAATGAGCAGTTCTTC. It translates to CASSQTSGGNQAYNEQFF.

The genes are TRBV4-3 and TRBJ2-3; D possibly corresponds to TRBD2 (7 bases). Per germline, CDR1 LGHNA and CDR2 YSLEER. This CDR3 contains 16 residues. V gave up 1 base and J gave up 0 bases, with 11 bases separating them. The CDR3 protein is CASSQVGGGSTDTQYF. The DNA for the CDR3 is TGCGCCAGCAGCCAAGTAGGGGGGGGGAGCACAGATACGCAGTATTTT.

The chain employs TRBV6-5 and TRBJ2-1, with 9 nucleotides matching TRBD1. Germline loops: CDR1 MNHEY, CDR2 SVGAGI. The CDR3 is made up of 15 amino acids. With 5 bases clipped from V and 7 bases from J, the junction kept 9 bases outside the gene matches. CDR3 nucleotides: TGTGCCAGCAGTCCAGCCGGGACAGGGAAGAATGAGCAGTTCTTC. Translated: CASSPAGTGKNEQFF.

The rearrangement uses TRBV7-2 and TRBJ2-5, with TRBD2 identical over 8 bases. CDR1 is SGHTA, CDR2 FQGNSA, per germline. The CDR3 has 13 residues. Trimming at V came to 10 bases and at J to 2 bases, leaving 6 bases not matched to a gene. As DNA, the CDR3 is TGTGCCACCCGCGGGGGGAGACAAGAGACCCAGTACTTC. As protein: CATRGGRQETQYF.

The CDR3 DNA reads as TGCGCCAGCAGCTTGGCGGGTTATGGAAACACCATATATTTT. Protein: CASSLAGYGNTIYF. The V call is TRBV5-1, the J call TRBJ1-3; no clear D gene. CDR3 length equals 14 residues. V lost 0 bases, J lost 3 bases, and 7 bases lay in between. Germline V gene sequence: CDR1 SGHRS, CDR2 YFSETQ.

The chain is built from TRBV5-1 and TRBJ2-1; TRBD1 aligns across 8 bases. This CDR3 region has 15 residues. Germline-derived CDR1 and CDR2 are SGHRS and YFSETQ. The ends lost 3 bases at V and 3 bases at J; junction bases unmatched: 5. The CDR3 bases are TGCGCCAGCAGCTCGGAGGACAGGGACTACAATGAGCAGTTCTTC. It codes for CASSSEDRDYNEQFF.

The chain couples TRBV3-1 (or the pseudogene TRBV3-2) to TRBJ1-1; 7 positions agree with TRBD1. With 6 bases clipped from V and 1 base from J, the junction kept 5 bases outside the gene matches. CDR1 is LGHDT and CDR2 is YNNKEL in the germline V gene (reference sequence). The CDR3 sequence is 14 residues long. The CDR3 region is CASRSRDRNTEAFF. CDR3 DNA sequence: TGTGCCAGCAGGTCCCGGGACAGGAACACTGAAGCTTTCTTT.

The chain recombines TRBV6-5 with TRBJ2-5; possible D gene TRBD1, 5 bases. This CDR3 region has 15 residues. Germline V gene sequence: CDR1 MNHEY, CDR2 SVGAGI. With 2 bases removed from V and 1 base from J, the gap between germline ends came to 11 bases. CDR3 coding DNA: TGTGCCAGCAGTTACGGGCAGGGCTTCCAAGAGACCCAGTACTTC. Encoded protein: CASSYGQGFQETQYF.

This clone appeared a single time. The chain couples TRBV10-2 to TRBJ1-1; a weak D match, TRBD1 (6 bases). The CDR3 covers 15 residues. The germline V gene has CDR1 WSHSY and CDR2 SAAADI. V was pared by 6 bases and J by 0 bases, with 14 bases between. CDR3 sequence reads: CASSFLDSLNTEAFF. CDR3 in DNA: TGCGCCAGCAGCTTCCTGGACAGCCTGAACACTGAAGCTTTCTTT.

The chain carries TRBV6-5 and TRBJ2-1; 7 bases line up with TRBD1. J lost 7 bases, V lost 7 bases, and 13 bases had no gene match. Germline V CDR1 and CDR2: MNHEY, SVGAGI. This CDR3 is 15 amino acids long. CDR3 bases: TGTGCCAGCACCGCCGGGGCAGGGGGAAGGAATGAGCAGTTCTTC. It is translated as CASTAGAGGRNEQFF.

In its sample, this clone was seen once. The genes are TRBV7-8 and TRBJ1-2, with D possibly being TRBD1 (6 bases). This CDR3 has 14 amino acids. Trimming took 4 bases from V and 8 from J, leaving 17 bases between them. Germline V gene data show CDR1 as SGHVS and CDR2 as FQNEAQ. CDR3 protein: CASSSKQGLEGYTF. The CDR3 DNA follows: TGTGCCAGCAGCTCCAAACAGGGTCTCGAAGGCTACACCTTC.

The chain joins TRBV6-5 to TRBJ2-1; tentatively, D is TRBD2 (5 bases). V was cut by 6 bases and J by 6 bases, with 12 bases left in between. Germline lookup yields CDR1 MNHEY and CDR2 SVGAGI. This CDR3 is built from 13 residues. CDR3 in DNA: TGTGCCAGCAGGTGGGCTAGCAGCAATGAGCAGTTCTTC. Protein: CASRWASSNEQFF.

Only a few counts were recorded for this clone. At the DNA level, this CDR3 is encoded by other sequences in the same sample as well. The rearrangement joins TRBV15 to TRBJ2-3; 12 bases match TRBD1. The germline V gene has CDR1 LNHNV and CDR2 YYDKDF (reference sequence). J lost 2 bases, V lost 5 bases, and 5 bases had no gene match. The CDR3 covers 16 residues. CDR3 sequence reads: CATSLRDRGPTDTQYF. CDR3 DNA: TGTGCCACCAGCTTACGGGACAGGGGGCCCACAGATACGCAGTATTTT.

V gene TRBV27 combines with J gene TRBJ1-6, with 9 bases aligning to TRBD1. Per germline, CDR1 MNHEY and CDR2 SMNVEV (reference sequence). V shed 3 bases, J shed 8 bases, and the junction held 5 bases outside the gene matches. The CDR3 contains 15 residues. The CDR3 loop is CASSLGTGNDSPLHF. The CDR3 DNA sequence: TGTGCCAGCAGTTTGGGGACAGGGAATGATTCACCCCTCCACTTT.

This chain joins TRBV6-2 or TRBV6-3 and TRBJ2-4, with 11 bases lining up with TRBD2. CDR3 length equals 17 residues. Per germline, CDR1 MNHEY and CDR2 SVGEGT. J gave up 1 base and V 6 bases, and 8 bases lay outside the gene matches. CDR3 in amino acids: CASSLETSGAAKNIQYF. CDR3 nucleotide sequence: TGTGCCAGCAGCCTCGAGACTAGCGGGGCCGCCAAAAACATTCAGTACTTC.

This chain connects TRBV7-2 to TRBJ2-7; D may be TRBD2 (7 bases). The germline gives CDR1 SGHTA, CDR2 FQGNSA. There are 15 residues in the CDR3. Trimming took off 1 base at V and 4 bases at J, with 14 bases between the two ends. This CDR3 reads CASSLGGGRGYEQYF. The DNA for the CDR3 is TGTGCCAGCAGCTTAGGGGGGGGGCGCGGTTACGAGCAGTACTTC.

The chain couples TRBV29-1 to TRBJ1-4; D uncertain. Germline CDR1 reads SQVTM; CDR2 reads ANQGSEA. The CDR3 spans 12 residues. V lost 4 bases and J 7 bases, leaving 10 bases between the germline ends. CDR3 amino acids: CSVAGSGEKLFF. The CDR3 DNA reads as TGCAGCGTTGCCGGGTCGGGTGAAAAACTGTTTTTT.

V gene TRBV29-1 combines with J gene TRBJ1-1, with D possibly being TRBD1 (6 bases). Germline CDR1 is SQVTM and CDR2 is ANQGSEA. The V and J ends lost 6 bases and 2 bases respectively, with 13 bases between them. The CDR3 runs 13 residues. The CDR3 loop is CSVRQEINTEAFF. The CDR3 DNA sequence: TGCAGCGTCCGACAGGAAATTAACACTGAAGCTTTCTTT.